Listed below are T cell receptor beta chains from one sample, sequenced in a study of T-cell reconstitution after alpha-beta-depleted transplantation in children. TCRdb recomputed calls from the PCR reads with MiXCR, one row per CDR3 protein. The sample holds about 240,000 distinct CDR3 sequences, about 23% seen once. This material consisted of PBMCs, taken before TCRalphabeta/CD19-depleted stem cell transplant. Source of these receptors: a girl aged 2 to 9 with Fanconi anemia, due to receive a stem cell transplant. The CDR3 runs from the conserved cysteine through the conserved F or W. D genes are given only for firm matches. Expanded clones get a size class; other rows say once, few or many, or leave the size out.

v_gene: TRBV20-1; d_gene: .; j_gene: TRBJ2-3; abundance: few; CDR3aa: CSARDVRRGSTDTQYF; CDR3nt: TGCAGTGCTAGAGACGTACGGCGGGGTAGCACAGATACGCAGTATTTT
v_gene: TRBV20-1; d_gene: .; j_gene: TRBJ2-1; abundance: few; CDR3aa: CSAIGTQTYNEQFF; CDR3nt: TGCAGTGCTATAGGCACACAGACTTACAATGAGCAGTTCTTC
v_gene: TRBV11-3; d_gene: TRBD1; j_gene: TRBJ1-1; abundance: .; CDR3aa: CASSQGGGNTEAFF; CDR3nt: TGTGCCAGCAGCCAAGGGGGCGGAAACACTGAAGCTTTCTTT
v_gene: TRBV25-1; d_gene: .; j_gene: TRBJ2-1; abundance: few; CDR3aa: CASSSLIYNEQFF; CDR3nt: TGTGCCAGCAGTTCCTTGATCTACAATGAGCAGTTCTTC
v_gene: TRBV7-3; d_gene: TRBD2; j_gene: TRBJ2-5; abundance: many; CDR3aa: CASSLAGVGETQYF; CDR3nt: TGTGCCAGCAGCTTGGCGGGAGTTGGTGAGACCCAGTACTTC
v_gene: TRBV7-2; d_gene: .; j_gene: TRBJ2-1; abundance: many; CDR3aa: CASSLAGTWQFF; CDR3nt: TGTGCCAGCAGCTTGGCCGGGACATGGCAGTTCTTC
v_gene: TRBV12-3/TRBV12-4; d_gene: .; j_gene: TRBJ1-2; abundance: many; CDR3aa: CASSLVDYGYTF; CDR3nt: TGTGCCAGCAGTTTGGTCGACTATGGCTACACCTTC
v_gene: TRBV5-4; d_gene: TRBD1; j_gene: TRBJ2-2; abundance: few; CDR3aa: CASTQFPGQGLSGELFF; CDR3nt: TGTGCCAGCACCCAATTCCCGGGACAGGGTCTTTCCGGGGAGCTGTTTTTT
v_gene: TRBV20-1; d_gene: .; j_gene: TRBJ2-4; abundance: many; CDR3aa: CSAVTPRGAKNIQYF; CDR3nt: TGCAGTGCCGTAACCCCTAGGGGGGCCAAAAACATTCAGTACTTC
v_gene: TRBV7-2; d_gene: .; j_gene: TRBJ2-5; abundance: few; CDR3aa: CASSGGGGETQYF; CDR3nt: TGTGCCAGCAGCGGCGGAGGAGGGGAGACCCAGTACTTC
v_gene: TRBV29-1; d_gene: .; j_gene: TRBJ2-7; abundance: few; CDR3aa: CSAWESREQYF; CDR3nt: TGCAGCGCGTGGGAGTCCCGCGAGCAGTACTTC
v_gene: TRBV20-1; d_gene: .; j_gene: TRBJ2-5; abundance: .; CDR3aa: CSAPLADRLKWGETQYF; CDR3nt: TGCAGTGCACCTTTGGCTGACCGGTTAAAATGGGGGGAGACCCAGTACTTC
v_gene: TRBV10-2; d_gene: TRBD1; j_gene: TRBJ1-2; abundance: .; CDR3aa: CASSFSDRSFSLGF; CDR3nt: TGCGCCAGCAGCTTCTCGGACAGGTCTTTTTCCCTTGGCTTC
v_gene: TRBV9; d_gene: .; j_gene: TRBJ2-1; abundance: many; CDR3aa: CASSVYNEQFF; CDR3nt: TGTGCCAGCAGCGTCTACAATGAGCAGTTCTTC
v_gene: TRBV20-1; d_gene: TRBD1; j_gene: TRBJ2-7; abundance: many; CDR3aa: CSARDRSGTGTLYEQYF; CDR3nt: TGCAGTGCTAGAGATCGGTCTGGGACAGGGACTCTCTACGAGCAGTACTTC
v_gene: TRBV7-6; d_gene: .; j_gene: TRBJ2-5; abundance: .; CDR3aa: CASSLLSRRETQYF; CDR3nt: TGTGCCAGCAGCTTATTAAGCAGAAGAGAGACCCAGTACTTC